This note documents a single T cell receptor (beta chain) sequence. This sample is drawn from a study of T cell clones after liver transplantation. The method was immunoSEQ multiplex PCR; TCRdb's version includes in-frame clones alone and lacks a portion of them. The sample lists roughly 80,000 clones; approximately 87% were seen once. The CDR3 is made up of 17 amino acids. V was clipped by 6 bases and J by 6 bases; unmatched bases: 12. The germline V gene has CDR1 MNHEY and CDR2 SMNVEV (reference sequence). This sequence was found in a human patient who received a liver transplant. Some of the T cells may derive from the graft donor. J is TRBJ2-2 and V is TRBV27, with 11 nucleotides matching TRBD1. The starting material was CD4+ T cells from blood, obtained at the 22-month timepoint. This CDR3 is CASRTLTGTGGSGELFF. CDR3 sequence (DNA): TGTGCCAGCAGGACATTAACCGGGACAGGGGGGTCCGGGGAGCTGTTTTTT.